Below are 4 T cell receptor beta chains sequenced from a single sample in a study of cytomegalovirus exposure and HLA in healthy donors. PCR primers comprised 60 Vbeta and 13 Jbeta primers. The repertoire was sequenced with immunoSEQ multiplex PCR; TCRdb's copy has only in-frame clones and lacks some. The sample has roughly 110,000 clones, approximately 80% seen once. The specimen was PBMCs. Every receptor here comes from a woman aged 18-29 years in good health and CMV-seronegative.

The V and J genes are TRBV27 and TRBJ1-2, with D uncertain. The V end lost 3 bases, the J end lost 8 bases, and 22 bases lay between the germline ends. The germline CDR1 and CDR2 sequences are MNHEY and SMNVEV (reference sequence). The CDR3 is made up of 16 amino acids. CDR3 amino acids: CASSFRRAANPDGYTF. CDR3 sequence (DNA): TGTGCCAGCAGTTTCCGGAGGGCAGCAAACCCGGACGGCTACACCTTC.

The chain uses TRBV6-7 and TRBJ2-3, with 7 positions matching TRBD1. TRBV6-7 is given ORF status, its function remaining uncertain. The CDR3 consists of 17 residues. J gave up 2 bases and V 5 bases, and 13 bases lay outside the gene matches. In DNA form, the CDR3 reads TGTGCCAGCAGTCTCTACCCCCTGACAGGGAACACAGATACGCAGTATTTT. Translated: CASSLYPLTGNTDTQYF.

The chain has TRBV11-2 and TRBJ2-7; no reliable D call. The V gene's germline CDR1 is SGHAT and CDR2 FQNNGV. The CDR3 has 12 amino acids. V gave up 5 bases and J gave up 6 bases, with 11 bases separating them. The CDR3 DNA reads as TGTGCCAGCAGCCAAGACAAACGCGAGCAGTACGTC. Protein product: CASSQDKREQYV.

V is TRBV15 and J is TRBJ1-2; D possibly corresponds to TRBD1 (6 bases). The CDR3 has 14 residues. Germline assignment: CDR1 LNHNV and CDR2 YYDKDF (reference sequence). Trimming took 1 base from V and 3 from J, leaving 9 bases between them. CDR3 bases: TGTGCCACCAGCAGAGGCAGGGGAGACTATGGCTACACCTTC. Its translation is CATSRGRGDYGYTF.